This T cell receptor beta chain originates from a study of blood T cell repertoires in COVID-19. This clone was seen just once. Original methodology: By means of reference gene primer amplification, nucleated cell counts were estimated. The assay was immunoSEQ multiplex PCR, and TCRdb's table has in-frame clones only and misses some. The DNA gave D and trimming, while V, J and clone size come from that table. The data show 250,000 to 300,000 clones, approximately 90% seen once. Deletions cut 7 bases from V and 2 bases from J, with 18 bases between. This CDR3 contains 16 residues. The germline gives CDR1 MNHNY, CDR2 SVGAGI (reference sequence).

The V call is TRBV6-6, the J call TRBJ2-1, with D tentatively TRBD2 (5 bases). The TCR originated in a woman in her thirties or forties with acute COVID-19. The specimen was PBMCs or T cells enriched from blood (not recorded which). CDR3 protein: CASTNRPTRAYNEQFF. CDR3 coding DNA: TGTGCCAGCACAAACCGACCGACGAGGGCCTACAATGAGCAGTTCTTC.